What follows are 5 T cell receptor beta chains derived from one specimen sequenced in a study of cytomegalovirus exposure and HLA in healthy donors. In the PCR, 60 Vbeta and 13 Jbeta primers were used. Clones were read by immunoSEQ multiplex PCR, and TCRdb kept only the in-frame ones, dropping some. The sample lists 90,000 or so clones; roughly 79% were seen once. The sequencing sample was made of PBMCs. The origin of the receptors is a female donor in good health and CMV-seronegative.

The chain couples TRBV5-1 to TRBJ2-7, with D possibly being TRBD2 (6 bases). The CDR3 has 16 amino acids. Trimming stripped 2 bases from V and 6 bases from J, with 21 bases between. Germline V CDR1 and CDR2: SGHRS, YFSETQ. The CDR3 DNA reads as TGCGCCAGCAGCTTTTCCGGACTACCTTTCCGTGGCGAGCAGTACTTC. It translates to CASSFSGLPFRGEQYF.

The rearrangement joins TRBV7-6 to TRBJ2-7, with D possibly matching TRBD1 (5 bases). Germline CDR1 SGHVS, CDR2 FNYEAQ. CDR3 length equals 12 residues. The V end was cut by 8 bases, the J end by 7 bases, with 15 bases between. DNA for the CDR3: TGTGCCAGCTCTGGGGCGCGGAGTGAGCAGTACTTC. This encodes CASSGARSEQYF.

V is TRBV10-1 and J is TRBJ1-1, with D maybe TRBD1 (5 bases). The CDR3 is 13 amino acids. The germline V gene encodes CDR1 WNHNN and CDR2 SYGVQD (reference sequence). V was trimmed by 6 bases and J by 2 bases, leaving 10 bases between them. The CDR3 loop reads CASSRQGNTEAFF. The CDR3 DNA sequence: TGCGCCAGCAGCAGGCAGGGAAACACTGAAGCTTTCTTT.

This clone was picked up a small number of times. The chain recombines TRBV30 with TRBJ1-1, with 10 bases lining up with TRBD1. Losses at the gene ends were 5 bases for V and 2 bases for J; bases not matched to a gene: 11. Germline-derived CDR1 and CDR2 are GTSNPN and SVGIG (reference sequence). The CDR3 length is 16 residues. The CDR3 coding sequence is TGTGCCTGGGGGGTCTGGGAGACAGGGGGCAACACTGAAGCTTTCTTT. It yields the protein CAWGVWETGGNTEAFF.

This chain joins TRBV13 and TRBJ2-3; tentatively, D is TRBD2 (6 bases). Between the trimmed V and J ends, which lost 5 bases and 2 bases, there was a span of 14 bases. CDR1 is PRHDT and CDR2 is FYEKMQ in the germline V gene (reference sequence). The CDR3 extends over 15 amino acids. CDR3 residues: CASSLRSGHTDTQYF. The CDR3 nucleotides are TGTGCCAGCAGCCTCCGTAGCGGCCACACAGATACGCAGTATTTT.